This T cell receptor beta chain was found in a study of cytomegalovirus exposure and HLA in healthy donors. Use of 60 Vbeta and 13 Jbeta primers characterized the PCR. Sequenced by immunoSEQ multiplex PCR; TCRdb stores in-frame clones only, minus some. The profile shows approximately 150,000 clones, roughly 84% of them singletons. CDR3 length: 14 residues. Deletions cut 6 bases from V and 0 bases from J, with 11 bases between. Germline V gives CDR1 MDHEN, CDR2 SYDVKM. The chain carries TRBV28 and TRBJ1-1; TRBD1 is a possible D gene (5 bases). The sample comprised PBMCs. This receptor was taken from a boy aged 2 to 10 in good health and CMV-seronegative. The CDR3 sequence is CASSPDSMNTEAFF. The CDR3 coding sequence is TGTGCCAGCAGCCCCGACAGCATGAACACTGAAGCTTTCTTT.